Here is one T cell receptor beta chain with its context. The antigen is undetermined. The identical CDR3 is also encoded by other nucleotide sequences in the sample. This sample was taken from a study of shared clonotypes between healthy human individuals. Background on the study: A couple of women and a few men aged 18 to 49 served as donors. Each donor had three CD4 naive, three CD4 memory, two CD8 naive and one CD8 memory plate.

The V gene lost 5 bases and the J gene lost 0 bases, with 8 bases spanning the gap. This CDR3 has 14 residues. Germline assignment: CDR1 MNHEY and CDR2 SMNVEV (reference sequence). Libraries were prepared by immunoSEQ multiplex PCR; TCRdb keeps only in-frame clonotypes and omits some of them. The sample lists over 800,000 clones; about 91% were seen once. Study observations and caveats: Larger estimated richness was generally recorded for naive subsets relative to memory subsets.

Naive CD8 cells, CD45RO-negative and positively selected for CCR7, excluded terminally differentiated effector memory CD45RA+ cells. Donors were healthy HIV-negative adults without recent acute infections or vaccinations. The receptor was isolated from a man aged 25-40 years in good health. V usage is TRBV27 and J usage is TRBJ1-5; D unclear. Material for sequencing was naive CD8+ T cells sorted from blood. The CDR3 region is CASSPRGSNQPQHF. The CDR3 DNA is TGTGCCAGCAGTCCCCGGGGTAGCAATCAGCCCCAGCATTTT.